This T cell receptor (beta chain) was sequenced for a study of OX40 agonist ivuxolimab in advanced cancers. Study-wide context: Ivuxolimab is a fully human IgG2 antibody that activates OX40 (CD134). In three patients, partial responses were observed, one with hepatocellular carcinoma and two with cutaneous melanoma.

The V gene lost 4 bases and the J gene lost 6 bases, with 11 bases spanning the gap. This CDR3 is 13 amino acids long. Germline V lookup: CDR1 SGHRS, CDR2 YFSETQ. Only one count was recorded for this clone. Its target is not known. General study points: Fewer expanded clones were found on average in CD4+ than in CD8+ T cells. With doses of 0.1 to 3.0 mg/kg, CD4+ and CD8+ blood T cells had undergone clonal expansion by week 6.

The assay was immunoSEQ multiplex PCR, and TCRdb's table has in-frame clones only and misses some. The sample contains 70,000 or so clones, around 80% of which appear only once. V gene TRBV5-1 combines with J gene TRBJ2-1, with D possibly matching TRBD2 (5 bases). This TCR was recovered from an adult with an advanced solid tumor such as melanoma, head and neck, liver or kidney cancer. Sequenced here: CD4+ or CD8+ T cells sorted from blood, sampled in a trial of the OX40 agonist ivuxolimab. CDR3 sequence reads: CASSLTRVNEQFF. DNA for the CDR3: TGCGCCAGCAGCCTTACTAGGGTCAATGAGCAGTTCTTC.